The clone carrying this TCR beta chain showed up many times. Its antigen is unidentified. Construction of the TCRbeta library involved unique molecular identifiers. One entry per CDR3 protein, called by TCRdb with MiXCR from the PCR reads. The sample carries roughly 350,000 distinct CDR3 sequences, around 15% recorded once. Trimming shortened V by 4 bases and J by 5 bases, and 14 bases separated the two germline ends. Germline CDR1 MDHEN, CDR2 SYDVKM. The CDR3 totals 14 residues. These data are taken from a study of T-cell reconstitution after alpha-beta-depleted transplantation in children. Study outcomes and limitations: Newly produced T cells mostly accounted for T-cell counts and diversity one year post-transplant. The origin of high day-60 TCRbeta diversity in some patients lay in surviving recipient T cells and thymic progenitors.

The source was PBMCs, mostly from graft donor cells, collected 360 days after TCRalphabeta/CD19-depleted stem cell transplant. This receptor was taken from a male patient under 10 years old who had a stem cell transplant for acute lymphoblastic leukemia, so the T cells may come from the graft donor. This chain connects TRBV28 to TRBJ2-5; D is possibly TRBD2 (6 bases). CDR3 nucleotide sequence: TGTGCCAGCAGTTCGGGGGACCGCCGTGAGACCCAGTACTTC. It specifies CASSSGDRRETQYF.